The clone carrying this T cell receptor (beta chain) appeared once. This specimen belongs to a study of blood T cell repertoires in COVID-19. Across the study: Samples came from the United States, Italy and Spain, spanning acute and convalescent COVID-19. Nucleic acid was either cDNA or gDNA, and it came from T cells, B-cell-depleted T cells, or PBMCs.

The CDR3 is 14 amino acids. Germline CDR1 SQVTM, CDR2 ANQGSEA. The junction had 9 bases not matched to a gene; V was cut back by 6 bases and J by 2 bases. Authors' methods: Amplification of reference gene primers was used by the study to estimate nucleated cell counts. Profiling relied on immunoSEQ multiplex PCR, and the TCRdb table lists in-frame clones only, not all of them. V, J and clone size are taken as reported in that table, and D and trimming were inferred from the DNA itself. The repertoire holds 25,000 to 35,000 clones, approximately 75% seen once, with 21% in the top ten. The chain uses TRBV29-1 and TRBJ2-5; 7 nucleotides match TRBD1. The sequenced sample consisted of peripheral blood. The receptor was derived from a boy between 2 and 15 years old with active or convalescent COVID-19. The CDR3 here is CSVSGTAYQETQYF. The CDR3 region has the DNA TGCAGCGTCTCCGGGACAGCCTATCAAGAGACCCAGTACTTC.